This section outlines one T cell receptor beta chain sequence together with its context. What it binds is unknown. The data stem from a study of PD-1 blockade in classical Hodgkin lymphoma. About the study: Patients got intravenous nivolumab 3 mg/kg every 2 weeks. The study, taken as a whole, reports: A significant rise in TCR diversity was seen by C4D1 for CD4+ cells but not for CD8+ cells. Complete responders entered with baseline diversity on par with newly diagnosed patients, the results showed.

Clones were read by immunoSEQ multiplex PCR, and TCRdb kept only the in-frame ones, dropping some. The data show around 60,000 clones, approximately 90% seen once. Autologous stem cell transplantation was followed by relapse in every patient, and brentuximab vedotin exposure varied. Patients showed best responses of complete response, partial response or progressive disease. The receptor was derived from a human donor with classical Hodgkin lymphoma. This specimen was peripheral blood mononuclear cells (PBMCs), taken before the second cycle of nivolumab.

Here the CDR3 reads CASSNRDKGAGETQYF. The CDR3 nucleotides read TGTGCCAGCAGCAACCGGGACAAAGGGGCCGGGGAGACCCAGTACTTC. The V gene is TRBV5-6, the J gene TRBJ2-5, with D tentatively TRBD1 (6 bases). CDR3 size: 16 residues. Deletions cut 4 bases from V and 5 bases from J, with 21 bases between. From germline, CDR1 is SGHDT and CDR2 YYEEEE.